This TCR beta chain was documented in a study of cytomegalovirus exposure and HLA in healthy donors. The protocol was immunoSEQ multiplex PCR, while the TCRdb copy is restricted to in-frame clones and leaves out a portion. This repertoire shows 150,000 or so clones, about 94% found once; its top ten account for 1.5% to 2%. The V gene's germline CDR1 is MNHEY and CDR2 SVGAGI. Trimming removed 2 bases from V and 1 base from J; junction bases left unmatched: 7. The CDR3 has 16 residues. The receptor was isolated from a young man in good health and CMV-seropositive. The sequencing sample was made of PBMCs. The genes are TRBV6-5 and TRBJ2-5, with 7 bases matching TRBD2. DNA for the CDR3: TGTGCCAGCAGTTACCGCCCAGCGGGGTTCCAAGAGACCCAGTACTTC. This translates into CASSYRPAGFQETQYF.